This T cell receptor beta chain emerged from a study of shared clonotypes between healthy human individuals. Study-wide background: Each donor's CD8 memory used one plate, CD8 naive two, each CD4 subset three. Findings and caveats of the study: Non-shared clonotypes had lower generation probabilities than those shared by all four donors. A generally larger estimated richness was seen in naive subsets than in memory subsets.

On this clone itself: Its cognate antigen is unknown.

This CDR3 has 13 residues. V was shortened by 6 bases and J by 3 bases, with 11 bases between the two germline ends. The germline CDR1 and CDR2 sequences are MNHEY and SMNVEV (reference sequence). The authors combined CD45RO+ cells with CCR7-negative CD45RA+ TemRA cells as CD8 memory. Sequenced by immunoSEQ multiplex PCR; TCRdb stores in-frame clones only, minus some. This table holds about 690,000 clones, around 91% found once. The TCR sequence derives from a man aged 18 to 35 in good health. Some clones in this sample may be carry-over from other donors' samples. The chain couples TRBV27 to TRBJ1-2; the D gene is possibly TRBD1 (6 bases). Sequenced: memory CD8+ T cells from PBMCs. Subset given: CD45RO+ cells pooled with CCR7-negative TemRA cells. CDR3 nucleotide sequence: TGTGCCAGCAGCCGCAGGGGAGACTATGGCTACACCTTC. Amino acid sequence: CASSRRGDYGYTF.